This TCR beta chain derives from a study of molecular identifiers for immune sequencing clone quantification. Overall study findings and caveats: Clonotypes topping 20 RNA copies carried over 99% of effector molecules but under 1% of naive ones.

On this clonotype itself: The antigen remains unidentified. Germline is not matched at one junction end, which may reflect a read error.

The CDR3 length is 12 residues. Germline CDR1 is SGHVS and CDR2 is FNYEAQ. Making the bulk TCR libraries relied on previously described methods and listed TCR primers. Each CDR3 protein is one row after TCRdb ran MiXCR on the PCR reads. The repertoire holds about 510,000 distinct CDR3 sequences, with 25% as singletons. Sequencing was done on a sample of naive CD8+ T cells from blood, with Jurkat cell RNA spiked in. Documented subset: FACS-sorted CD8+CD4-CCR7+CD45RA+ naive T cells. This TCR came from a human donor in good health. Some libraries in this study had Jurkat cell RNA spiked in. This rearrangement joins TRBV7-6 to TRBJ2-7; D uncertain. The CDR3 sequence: CAGSSDGYEQYF. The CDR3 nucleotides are TGTGCCGGCAGCTCAGATGGTTACGAGCAGTACTTC. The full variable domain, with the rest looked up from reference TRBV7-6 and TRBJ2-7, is GAGVSQSPRYKVTKRGQDVALRCDPISGHVSLYWYRQALGQGPEFLTYFNYEAQQDKSGLPNDRFSAERPEGSISTLTIQRTEQRDSAMYRCAGSSDGYEQYFGPGTRLTVT.